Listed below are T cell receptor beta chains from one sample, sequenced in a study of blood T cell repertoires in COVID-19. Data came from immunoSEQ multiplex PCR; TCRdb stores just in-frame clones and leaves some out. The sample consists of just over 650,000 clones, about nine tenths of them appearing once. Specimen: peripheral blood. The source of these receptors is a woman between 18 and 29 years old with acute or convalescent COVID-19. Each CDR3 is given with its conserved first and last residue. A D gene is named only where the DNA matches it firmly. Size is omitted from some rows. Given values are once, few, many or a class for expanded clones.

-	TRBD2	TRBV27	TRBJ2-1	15	CASKSGGIIYNEQFF	TGTGCCAGCAAGAGCGGGGGGATTATCTACAATGAGCAGTTCTTC
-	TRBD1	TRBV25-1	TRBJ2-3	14	CASSGTGWADTQYF	TGTGCCAGCTCCGGGACAGGGTGGGCAGATACGCAGTATTTT
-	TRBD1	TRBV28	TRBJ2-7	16	CASSFYGGQGAYEQYF	TGTGCCAGCAGTTTTTATGGGGGACAGGGGGCCTACGAGCAGTACTTC
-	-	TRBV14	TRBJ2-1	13	CASSAQGYNEQFF	TGTGCCAGCAGCGCCCAGGGGTACAATGAGCAGTTCTTC
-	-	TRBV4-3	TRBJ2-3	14	CASSQGRGADTQYF	TGCGCCAGCAGCCAAGGTAGGGGCGCAGATACGCAGTATTTT
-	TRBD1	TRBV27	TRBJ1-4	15	CASSFTGVVWEKLFF	TGTGCCAGCAGTTTCACAGGGGTGGTTTGGGAAAAACTGTTTTTT
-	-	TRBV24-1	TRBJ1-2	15	CATSDRGGAVYGYTF	TGTGCCACCAGTGATCGGGGGGGCGCCGTATATGGCTACACCTTC
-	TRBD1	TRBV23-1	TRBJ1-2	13	CAIPSGQHYGYTF	TGCGCCATCCCCTCGGGACAGCACTATGGCTACACCTTC
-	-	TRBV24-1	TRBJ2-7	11	CATSDLYEQYF	TGTGCCACCAGTGACCTATACGAGCAGTACTTC
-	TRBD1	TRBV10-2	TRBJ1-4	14	CAVTDRGPTEKLFF	TGCGCCGTAACGGACAGGGGGCCGACGGAAAAACTGTTTTTT
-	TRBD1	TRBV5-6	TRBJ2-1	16	CASCSQGTGVYNEQFF	TGTGCCAGCTGTTCCCAAGGGACAGGCGTTTACAATGAGCAGTTCTTC
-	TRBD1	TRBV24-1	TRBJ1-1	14	CATSPGTGGTEAFF	TGTGCCACCAGTCCTGGGACAGGGGGGACTGAAGCTTTCTTT
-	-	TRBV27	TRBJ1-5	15	CASSCPGTGYWPQHF	TGTGCCAGCAGCTGCCCCGGGACTGGATATTGGCCCCAGCATTTT
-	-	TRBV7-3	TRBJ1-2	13	CASSGGANYGYTF	TGTGCCAGCAGCGGAGGGGCTAACTATGGCTACACCTTC
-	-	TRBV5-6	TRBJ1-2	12	CASSLDRGGYTF	TGTGCCAGCAGCTTGGACCGCGGGGGCTACACCTTC
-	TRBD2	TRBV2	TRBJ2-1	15	CASSASGTIDNEQFF	TGTGCCAGCAGTGCCTCCGGGACTATCGACAATGAGCAGTTCTTC
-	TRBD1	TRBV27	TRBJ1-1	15	CASSLGDRGITEAFF	TGTGCCAGCAGTTTAGGGGACAGGGGAATAACTGAAGCTTTCTTT
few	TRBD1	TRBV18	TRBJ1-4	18	CASSLQPGQGPTNEKLFF	TGTGCCAGCTCACTACAACCCGGACAGGGACCAACTAATGAAAAACTGTTTTTT
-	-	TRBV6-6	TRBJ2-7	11	CASRQFYEQYF	TGTGCCAGCAGACAGTTCTACGAGCAGTACTTC
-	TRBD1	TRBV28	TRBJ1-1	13	CATSTGLNTEAFF	TGTGCCACTTCGACAGGGCTTAACACTGAAGCTTTCTTT
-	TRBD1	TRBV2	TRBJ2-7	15	CASRGSGQGGYEQYF	TGTGCCAGCAGGGGGAGTGGACAGGGCGGCTACGAGCAGTACTTC
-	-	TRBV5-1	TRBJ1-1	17	CASSLRSQGLMNTEAFF	TGCGCCAGCAGCTTGAGGTCCCAGGGGCTCATGAACACTGAAGCTTTCTTT
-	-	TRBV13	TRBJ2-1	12	CASSGAPREQFF	TGTGCCAGCAGCGGGGCTCCCAGAGAGCAGTTCTTC
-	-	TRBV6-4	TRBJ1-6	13	CASSIDYNSPLHF	TGTGCCAGCAGTATAGATTATAATTCACCCCTCCACTTT
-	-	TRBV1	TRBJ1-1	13	CTSSQESGDLAFF	TGCACCAGCAGCCAAGAATCAGGTGATTTAGCTTTCTTT
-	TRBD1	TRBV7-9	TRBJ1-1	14	CASSQRQGDTEAFF	TGTGCCAGCAGCCAGCGACAGGGGGACACTGAAGCTTTCTTT
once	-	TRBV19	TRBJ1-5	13	CASSSQGHQPQHF	TGTGCCAGTAGTTCGCAGGGGCATCAGCCCCAGCATTTT
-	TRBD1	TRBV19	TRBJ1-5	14	CASSSGQGGQPQHF	TGTGCCAGTAGTAGCGGACAGGGCGGTCAGCCCCAGCATTTT
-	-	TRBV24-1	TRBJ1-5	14	CATSGQYSNQPQHF	TGTGCCACCAGTGGACAGTATAGCAATCAGCCCCAGCATTTT
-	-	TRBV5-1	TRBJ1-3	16	CASSRGAGVAGNTIYF	TGCGCCAGCAGCCGAGGTGCGGGGGTCGCTGGAAACACCATATATTTT
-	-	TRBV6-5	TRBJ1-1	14	CAIRDRSMNTEAFF	TGTGCCATCCGGGATAGGTCCATGAACACTGAAGCTTTCTTT
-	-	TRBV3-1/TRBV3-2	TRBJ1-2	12	CASSPGRVGYTF	TGTGCCAGCAGCCCCGGGCGGGTGGGCTACACCTTC
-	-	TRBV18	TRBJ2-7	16	CASSPPGGRSSYEQYF	TGTGCCAGCTCACCACCCGGGGGGCGAAGCTCCTACGAGCAGTACTTC
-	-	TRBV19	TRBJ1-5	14	CASSIVGGRQPQHF	TGTGCCAGTAGTATAGTCGGGGGGCGGCAGCCCCAGCATTTT
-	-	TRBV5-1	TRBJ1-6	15	CASSPEGGLDSPLHF	TGCGCCAGCAGCCCTGAGGGGGGGCTGGATTCACCCCTCCACTTT
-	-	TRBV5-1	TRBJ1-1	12	CASSSGGAEAFF	TGCGCCAGCAGCTCGGGGGGCGCTGAAGCTTTCTTT
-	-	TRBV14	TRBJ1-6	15	CASSQGAGVNSPLHF	TGTGCCAGCAGCCAAGGAGCAGGGGTCAATTCACCCCTCCACTTT
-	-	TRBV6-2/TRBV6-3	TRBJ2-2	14	CASSRLANTGELFF	TGTGCCAGCAGCCGACTAGCGAACACCGGGGAGCTGTTTTTT
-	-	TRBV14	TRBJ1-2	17	CASSQDLSGKPNYGYTF	TGTGCCAGCAGCCAAGATCTTTCGGGTAAACCTAACTATGGCTACACCTTC
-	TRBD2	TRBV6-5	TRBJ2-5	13	CASIPGGRETQYF	TGTGCCAGCATCCCGGGGGGAAGGGAGACCCAGTACTTC
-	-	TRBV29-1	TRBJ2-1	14	CSGIPNDRPNEQFF	TGCAGCGGGATTCCCAATGACAGACCGAATGAGCAGTTCTTC
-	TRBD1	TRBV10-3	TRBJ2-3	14	CAITGTGSTDTQYF	TGTGCCATTACCGGGACAGGTAGCACAGATACGCAGTATTTT
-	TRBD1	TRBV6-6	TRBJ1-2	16	CASSYSRDRGYYGYTF	TGTGCCAGCAGTTACTCACGGGACAGGGGGTACTATGGCTACACCTTC
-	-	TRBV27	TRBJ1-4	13	CASSFWRLGELFF	TGTGCCAGCAGTTTTTGGAGGTTGGGAGAACTGTTTTTT
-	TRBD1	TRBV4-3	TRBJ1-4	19	CASSQVMAGTGGTNEKLFF	TGCGCCAGCAGCCAAGTCATGGCCGGGACAGGGGGAACTAATGAAAAACTGTTTTTT
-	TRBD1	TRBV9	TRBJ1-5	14	CASSVKGGDQPQHF	TGTGCCAGCAGCGTCAAAGGGGGCGATCAGCCCCAGCATTTT
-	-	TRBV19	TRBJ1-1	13	CASSNSGFAEAFF	TGTGCCAGTAGTAACTCAGGTTTTGCGGAAGCTTTCTTT
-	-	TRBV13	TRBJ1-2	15	CASSLNGRSREGYTF	TGTGCCAGCAGCTTAAATGGCAGGTCCCGAGAGGGCTACACCTTC
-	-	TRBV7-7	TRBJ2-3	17	CASSLGVQGGSTDTQYF	TGTGCCAGCAGCTTAGGCGTACAGGGAGGGTCCACAGATACGCAGTATTTT
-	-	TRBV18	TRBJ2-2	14	CASSPSSNTGELFF	TGTGCCAGCTCACCATCCTCCAACACCGGGGAGCTGTTTTTT
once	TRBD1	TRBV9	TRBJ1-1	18	CASSSRDGTGGAWTEAFF	TGTGCCAGCAGCTCCCGAGACGGGACAGGGGGCGCGTGGACTGAAGCTTTCTTT
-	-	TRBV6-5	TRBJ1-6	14	CASSYDSYNSPLHF	TGTGCCAGCAGTTACGACAGCTATAATTCACCCCTCCACTTT
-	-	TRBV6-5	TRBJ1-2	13	CASSDSGSYGYTF	TGTGCCAGCAGCGATAGCGGCTCCTATGGCTACACCTTC
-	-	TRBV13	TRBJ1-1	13	CASVGNLNTEAFF	TGTGCCAGCGTGGGCAATCTGAACACTGAAGCTTTCTTT
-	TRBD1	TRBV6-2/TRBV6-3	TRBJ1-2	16	CASSYSNPGQYYGYTF	TGTGCCAGCAGTTACTCGAACCCGGGACAGTACTATGGCTACACCTTC
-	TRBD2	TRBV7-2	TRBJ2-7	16	CASSTGTSGGLDEQYF	TGTGCCAGCAGCACTGGGACTAGCGGGGGGCTGGACGAGCAGTACTTC
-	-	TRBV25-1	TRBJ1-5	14	CAIHPDSDNQPQHF	TGTGCCATCCACCCCGACTCCGACAATCAGCCCCAGCATTTT
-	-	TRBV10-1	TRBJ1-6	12	CASILRNSPLHF	TGCGCCAGCATCTTGAGGAATTCACCCCTCCACTTT
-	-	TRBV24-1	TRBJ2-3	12	CATGAHGDTQYF	TGTGCCACCGGGGCCCATGGCGATACGCAGTATTTT